The 26 T cell receptor beta chains below all came from one sample that was sequenced in a study of neurological immune-mediated disorders (dated by TCRdb to the late 2010s). Reading the label with the study, this specimen's time point is: longitudinal time-point 3. To prepare the library, 5' RACE was applied. Sequenced on an Illumina HiSeq 2500. The raw public reads went through TCRdb reprocessing: fastp at Q25, MiXCR clone calling, in-frame beta chains kept. Each entry is one CDR3 protein sequence, shown with its most common DNA and genes. For this sample the table gives about 99,000 distinct CDR3 sequences, of which roughly 10% were detected only once. Around 3.1% of the sample is in the top ten clones. The sample comprised PBMCs. The receptor source for this set is a female donor with HTLV-1-associated myelopathy (HAM/TSP).

The sample holds many counts of this clonotype. This chain uses TRBV5-1 with TRBJ1-1, with D hard to call. The CDR3 totals 13 residues. CDR1 is SGHRS and CDR2 is YFSETQ in the germline V gene. Trimming cost V 0 bases and J 11 bases, with 14 bases left between them. In DNA form, the CDR3 reads TGCGCCAGCAGCTTGGTGGACTCACTGGAGGCTTTCTTT. It yields the protein CASSLVDSLEAFF.

Written as DNA, the CDR3 is TGTGCCAGCAGGACGGGAGTGACAGGGTTGAGAGGCTACACCTTC. This translates into CASRTGVTGLRGYTF. The chain uses TRBV6-1 and TRBJ1-2, with TRBD1 matching over 7 bases. This CDR3 is built from 15 residues. Per the germline V gene, CDR1 is MNHNS and CDR2 is SASEGT. J lost 8 bases, V lost 6 bases, and 15 bases had no gene match.

This clonotype has ten or more counts. The CDR3 DNA follows: TGCGCCAGCAGCCCGGAAGGACAGGGCGGTCATGAGCAGTTCTTC. Its translation: CASSPEGQGGHEQFF. The chain combines TRBV5-1 with TRBJ2-1, with 8 bases identical to TRBD1. CDR1 and CDR2 from the germline V gene are SGHRS and YFSETQ. CDR3 size: 15 residues. V dropped 4 bases and J dropped 8; count of bases not matched to a gene: 11.

This clonotype was observed a few times. The chain joins TRBV12-3 or TRBV12-4 to TRBJ2-2, with D hard to call. V lost 7 bases and J lost 0, with 9 bases in between. The CDR3 sequence is 14 residues long. CDR3 DNA: TGTGCCAGCATGACTGACGCGAACACCGGGGAGCTGTTTTTT. Amino acid sequence: CASMTDANTGELFF.

At least ten counts were recorded for this clonotype. This chain joins TRBV20-1 and TRBJ2-3; 11 nucleotides align to TRBD2. Trimming removed 1 base from V and 5 bases from J; junction bases left unmatched: 2. Germline V gene sequence: CDR1 DFQATT, CDR2 SNEGSKA (reference sequence). The CDR3 length is 14 residues. This CDR3 is CSARVAGGQDTQYF. CDR3 sequence (DNA): TGCAGTGCTAGAGTAGCGGGGGGGCAAGATACGCAGTATTTT.

This clonotype was found many times. This sequence joins TRBV12-3 or TRBV12-4 and TRBJ2-3; the D is unclear. V dropped 3 bases and J dropped 4 bases, with 8 bases sitting between them. This CDR3 has 13 amino acids. The CDR3: CASSFRAADTQYF. The DNA of the CDR3 is TGTGCCAGCAGTTTTAGGGCGGCAGATACGCAGTATTTT.

Turning to this clonotype: This could be a read error, since a much larger clone is one nucleotide away. The chain has TRBV6-1 and TRBJ2-3, with D unresolved. The germline V gene encodes CDR1 MNHNS and CDR2 SASEGT. The CDR3 has 11 amino acids. CDR3 in amino acids: CVSASADTQYF. The DNA for the CDR3 is TGTGTCAGCGCGTCGGCAGATACGCAGTATTTT.

This clonotype was detected ten times or more. The chain employs TRBV28 and TRBJ2-7, with D tentatively TRBD1 or TRBD2 (5 bases each). The CDR3 loop spans 13 amino acids. Germline lookup yields CDR1 MDHEN and CDR2 SYDVKM. The V end lost 2 bases, the J end lost 1 base, and 6 bases lay between the germline ends. The CDR3 coding sequence is TGTGCCAGCAGTTTAGAGGGGTCCTACGAGCAGTACTTC. This sequence encodes CASSLEGSYEQYF.

This clonotype was observed many times. CDR3 protein: CASYQPGTDSPLHF. Here the CDR3 DNA reads TGTGCCAGCTATCAGCCCGGGACGGATTCACCCCTCCACTTT. The chain employs TRBV7-8 and TRBJ1-6; the D gene is possibly TRBD1 (5 bases). Germline V gene lookup returns CDR1 SGHVS and CDR2 FQNEAQ. The CDR3 extends over 14 amino acids. Deletions cut 8 bases from V and 8 bases from J, with 16 bases between.

The table lists this clonotype with many counts. The chain joins TRBV20-1 to TRBJ2-4, with TRBD1 matching 10 bases. Germline CDR1 DFQATT, CDR2 SNEGSKA (reference sequence). The CDR3 is 16 residues long. V dropped 5 bases and J dropped 1; count of bases not matched to a gene: 8. The CDR3 is CSAELGQGWAKNIQYF. DNA for the CDR3: TGCAGTGCTGAACTGGGACAGGGGTGGGCCAAAAACATTCAGTACTTC.

This clonotype was seen repeatedly, ten times or more. This chain links TRBV7-9 with TRBJ1-2; TRBD1 is a possible D gene (6 bases). Trimming left V 1 base short and J 7 bases short, with 13 bases between. The germline CDR1 and CDR2 sequences are SEHNR and FQNEAQ (reference sequence). This CDR3 contains 14 residues. CDR3 DNA: TGTGCCAGCAGCTTAGGTCAGGGGAGCGGTGGCTACACCTTC. Translation gives CASSLGQGSGGYTF.

The table lists this clonotype with many counts. V and J are TRBV21-1 and TRBJ2-5; the table names TRBD1, a call not compared with the DNA. TRBV21-1 is a recognized pseudogene. The CDR3 extends over 15 amino acids. The CDR3 DNA reads TGTGCCAGCACCGGTGACAGGGATTGGAGAGAGACCCAGTACTTC. It encodes CASTGDRDWRETQYF.

The table lists this clonotype with many counts. The genes are TRBV6-1 and TRBJ1-5, with TRBD1 matching 9 bases. The V gene end was trimmed by 3 bases and the J gene end by 5 bases; junction bases not matched to a gene: 2. In germline, CDR1 is MNHNS, CDR2 SASEGT. The CDR3 contains 14 residues. The CDR3 region has the DNA TGTGCCAGCAGTGACACAGGGGGCTATCAGCCCCAGCATTTT. It specifies CASSDTGGYQPQHF.

This clonotype is classed as medium-sized. The V gene is TRBV5-1, the J gene TRBJ2-2; D is unclear. V was clipped by 6 bases and J by 0 bases, with 12 bases between them. Germline V gives CDR1 SGHRS, CDR2 YFSETQ. This CDR3 spans 15 amino acids. For the CDR3, the DNA is TGCGCCAGCACCGAATTTCCTACGAACACCGGGGAGCTGTTTTTT. Translation gives CASTEFPTNTGELFF.

Remarks on this clonotype: Since a much larger clone is just one base distant, this may be a read error. The chain uses TRBV12-3 or TRBV12-4 and TRBJ2-2; TRBD2 is a possible D gene (6 bases). The CDR3 totals 15 residues. The V gene lost 6 bases and the J gene lost 7 bases, with 18 bases spanning the gap. Here the CDR3 DNA reads TGTGCCAGCAGGGCCTGGGGAGCGGGCAACGGGGAGCTGTTTTTT. This encodes CASRAWGAGNGELFF.

This clonotype was picked up many times. The chain carries TRBV27 and TRBJ2-1, with 9 bases identical to TRBD2. Unmatched junction bases numbered 3, after V lost 4 bases and J lost 2 bases. Germline CDR1 and CDR2: MNHEY and SMNVEV (reference sequence). The CDR3 consists of 15 residues. The CDR3 DNA reads TGTGCCAGCAGTTCTAGCGGGACCACCTACAATGAGCAGTTCTTC. This encodes CASSSSGTTYNEQFF.

The V call is TRBV18, the J call TRBJ2-4; the match to TRBD1 covers 8 bases. CDR1 is KGHSH, CDR2 LQKENI, per germline. Losses at the gene ends were 3 bases for V and 9 bases for J; bases not matched to a gene: 13. The CDR3 covers 16 residues. The CDR3 here is CASSPLSGQGVTIQYF. DNA of the CDR3: TGTGCCAGCTCACCCTTATCAGGACAGGGAGTAACCATTCAGTACTTC. The complete variable domain, with remaining parts taken from reference TRBV18 and TRBJ2-4, reads NAGVMQNPRHLVRRRGQEARLRCSPMKGHSHVYWYRQLPEEGLKFMVYLQKENIIDESGMPKERFSAEFPKEGPSILRIQQVVRGDSAAYFCASSPLSGQGVTIQYFGAGTRLSVL.

This clonotype was counted ten times or more. V usage is TRBV5-6 and J usage is TRBJ2-1; TRBD2 matches 8 bases. From germline, CDR1 is SGHDT and CDR2 YYEEEE. The junction had 5 bases not matched to a gene; V was cut back by 5 bases and J by 10 bases. This CDR3 contains 12 residues. Here the CDR3 reads CASRGTRWEQFF. The CDR3 bases are TGTGCCAGCAGGGGGACTAGATGGGAGCAGTTCTTC.

This clonotype occurred many times. The chain joins TRBV20-1 to TRBJ1-1; TRBD1 matches 7 bases. This CDR3 is built from 15 residues. Germline lookup yields CDR1 DFQATT and CDR2 SNEGSKA (reference sequence). J gave up 1 base and V 1 base, and 6 bases lay outside the gene matches. CDR3: CSARGQGDQNTEAFF. In DNA, the CDR3 is TGCAGTGCTAGAGGACAGGGCGACCAGAACACTGAAGCTTTCTTT.

As to this clonotype: A much larger clone is a single base away; this may be a read error. The chain couples TRBV5-1 to TRBJ2-3; a weak D match, TRBD1 (6 bases). The CDR3 has 14 amino acids. CDR1 is SGHRS and CDR2 is YFSETQ in the germline V gene. Written as DNA, the CDR3 is TGCGCCAGCAGCGTACAGGGAAACACATATACGCAGTATTTT. It is translated as CASSVQGNTYTQYF.

This clonotype was observed at least ten times. CDR3 protein: CASRRTGTGELFF. For the CDR3, the DNA is TGTGCCAGCAGACGGACAGGAACCGGGGAGCTGTTTTTT. The chain uses TRBV3-1 and TRBJ2-2; 7 bases map to TRBD1. The CDR3 is 13 amino acids. J gave up 5 bases and V 6 bases, and 3 bases lay outside the gene matches. Per germline, CDR1 LGHDT and CDR2 YNNKEL (reference sequence).

At least ten counts were recorded for this clonotype. V gene TRBV5-1 combines with J gene TRBJ2-5; D is possibly TRBD1 (5 bases). The CDR3 is 15 amino acids. CDR1 is SGHRS and CDR2 is YFSETQ in the germline V gene. Trimming left V 4 bases short and J 5 bases short, with 18 bases between. The CDR3 spells CASSPSSGFGETQYF. The DNA of the CDR3 is TGCGCCAGCAGCCCGTCATCAGGGTTTGGCGAGACCCAGTACTTC.

This clonotype was detected only a few times. The chain carries TRBV20-1 and TRBJ2-7, with D perhaps matching TRBD1 (6 bases). The CDR3 spans 13 residues. Germline V lookup: CDR1 DFQATT, CDR2 SNEGSKA (reference sequence). Trimming stripped 4 bases from V and 4 bases from J, with 14 bases between. CDR3 nucleotide sequence: TGCAGTGCTATGAGAGGGGGATTTTACGAGCAGTACTTC. Protein sequence: CSAMRGGFYEQYF.

This clonotype was observed at least ten times. J is TRBJ1-2 and V is TRBV28, with 8 bases fitting TRBD1. Trimming cost V 5 bases and J 7 bases; bases outside gene matches: 6. The CDR3 consists of 13 residues. The germline V gene has CDR1 MDHEN and CDR2 SYDVKM. CDR3 region: CASSVDRGSGYTF. CDR3 nucleotides: TGTGCCAGCAGTGTTGACAGGGGCTCTGGCTACACCTTC.

This clonotype was recorded at least ten times. The rearrangement joins TRBV7-3 to TRBJ1-6; the D gene is possibly TRBD1 (5 bases). Looked up from germline, CDR1 is SGHTA and CDR2 is FQGTGA. The CDR3 sequence is 13 residues long. Trimming took off 3 bases at V and 9 bases at J, with 9 bases between the two ends. CDR3 residues: CASSFGGGSPLHF. The CDR3 coding sequence is TGTGCCAGCAGCTTCGGGGGGGGTTCACCCCTCCACTTT.

Concerning this clonotype itself: With a much larger clone just one base away, this may be a read error. The CDR3 DNA reads TGCAGTGCCCCCGACCGACGGGTGGCCCATGAGCAGTTCTTC. Protein: CSAPDRRVAHEQFF. V is TRBV20-1 and J is TRBJ2-1; unclear D gene. The length of the CDR3 is 14 residues. Germline values: CDR1 DFQATT, CDR2 SNEGSKA (reference sequence). Trimming shortened V by 6 bases and J by 8 bases, and 20 bases separated the two germline ends.